This T cell receptor beta chain is from a study of blood T cell repertoires in COVID-19. Study background: COVID-19 samples collected from the United States, Italy and Spain covered acute and convalescent phases. Sample material is recorded as cDNA or gDNA derived from T cells, B-cell-depleted T cells, or PBMCs.

Clones were sequenced by immunoSEQ multiplex PCR, and TCRdb holds only the in-frame ones, with some missing. The sample has 200,000 to 300,000 clones, 70% to 90% seen once. The CDR3 length is 15 residues. The V end lost 3 bases, the J end lost 5 bases, and 14 bases lay between the germline ends. Germline-derived CDR1 and CDR2 are MNHEY and SVGEGT. The sample taken for sequencing was peripheral blood. This TCR came from a man younger than 35 with active or convalescent COVID-19. The chain joins TRBV6-2 or TRBV6-3 to TRBJ2-1; weak D call: TRBD2 (6 bases). CDR3 coding DNA: TGTGCCAGCAGTTATGTGGGGGGTTTTAACAATGAGCAGTTCTTC. It specifies CASSYVGGFNNEQFF.